The present entry profiles one TCR beta chain with its context. The CDR3 is cut off 3 residues early in the read; its end comes from the germline J gene. This entry comes from a study of Tregs in tolerant kidney transplant recipients. Using immunoSEQ multiplex PCR, the repertoire was profiled, and TCRdb retains in-frame clones only, with some absent. The sample is made up of tens of thousands of clones, and the top ten hold about 1.9% of it. Related graft donors supplied nonmyeloablative bone marrow transplants, and mixed chimerism was transient. CD4+CD25+CD127- Tregs, CD4+CD25- non-Tregs, CD4 and CD8 cells were sorted. The CDR3 length is 17 residues. The germline V gene has CDR1 MDHEN and CDR2 SYDVKM. The V gene lost 6 bases and the J gene lost 3 bases, with 24 bases spanning the gap.

The rearrangement links TRBV28 to TRBJ2-7, with D perhaps matching TRBD1 or TRBD2 (5 bases each). The sequenced sample was CD4+ T cells from blood (PBMCs), obtained 24 months after the transplant. This TCR came from a human patient who received a combined kidney and bone marrow transplant. The graft donor may have given rise to some T cells. Incomplete CDR3 DNA: TGTGCCAGCAGATCCAATCCCGGGAAGGAAACAGGCTACGAG. This codes for CASRSNPGKETGYE. The CDR3 in full is CASRSNPGKETGYEQYF. Together with reference TRBV28 and TRBJ2-7, the CDR3 gives the full variable domain: DVKVTQSSRYLVKRTGEKVFLECVQDMDHENMFWYRQDPGLGLRLIYFSYDVKMKEKGDIPEGYSVSREKKERFSLILESASTNQTSMYLCASRSNPGKETGYEQYFGPGTRLTVT.